The next 20 T cell receptor beta chains were all read from a single sample in a study of T cells in tuberculosis. Assay: immunoSEQ multiplex PCR; the TCRdb copy retains only in-frame clones and omits some. The sample has 29,000 or so clones, approximately 93% seen once. Sequencing input: PBMCs. These receptors came from a donor between 10 and 35 years old with latent tuberculosis or without tuberculosis infection.

The chain carries TRBV9 and TRBJ2-5; 7 bases map to TRBD1. V dropped 4 bases and J dropped 4; count of bases not matched to a gene: 4. CDR3 length equals 13 residues. CDR1 SGDLS and CDR2 YYNGEE come from the germline V gene. This chain's CDR3 is CASSQNRGETQYF. CDR3 bases: TGTGCCAGCAGCCAGAACAGGGGAGAGACCCAGTACTTC.

The chain has TRBV11-3 and TRBJ2-1; a weak D match, TRBD2 (6 bases). The CDR3 sequence is 14 residues long. Germline loops: CDR1 SGHNT, CDR2 YENEEA. Trimming cost V 3 bases and J 5 bases, with 11 bases left between them. CDR3 bases: TGTGCCAGCAGCTTGGCGGGGCTCAACAATGAGCAGTTCTTC. As protein: CASSLAGLNNEQFF. The entire variable domain, with the rest obtained from reference TRBV11-3 and TRBJ2-1, is as follows: EAGVVQSPRYKIIEKKQPVAFWCNPISGHNTLYWYLQNLGQGPELLIRYENEEAVDDSQLPKDRFSAERLKGVDSTLKIQPAELGDSAVYLCASSLAGLNNEQFFGPGTRLTVL.

The V gene is TRBV5-1, the J gene TRBJ2-3, with 11 bases matching TRBD1. The germline CDR1 and CDR2 sequences are SGHRS and YFSETQ. The CDR3 spans 18 residues. The V and J ends lost 1 base and 4 bases, in that order; junction bases with no gene match: 11. The CDR3: CASSLSSRTGGFPDTQYF. CDR3 DNA sequence: TGCGCCAGCAGCTTGAGTTCCCGGACAGGGGGCTTTCCAGATACGCAGTATTTT.

The chain combines TRBV19 with TRBJ1-1, with 8 nucleotides matching TRBD1. Germline assignment: CDR1 LNHDA and CDR2 SQIVND (reference sequence). This CDR3 region has 15 residues. V gave up 4 bases and J gave up 3 bases; unmatched junction bases: 7. Here the CDR3 reads CASSRDRGLDTEAFF. CDR3 nucleotide sequence: TGTGCCAGTAGTAGAGACAGGGGTCTGGACACTGAAGCTTTCTTT.

This chain joins TRBV28 and TRBJ1-1, with D possibly TRBD1 on 5 matching bases. In germline, CDR1 is MDHEN, CDR2 SYDVKM. This CDR3 has 12 residues. Trimming took off 6 bases at V and 6 bases at J, with 11 bases between the two ends. The CDR3 DNA is TGTGCCAGCAGATACAGGACGGCTGAAGCTTTCTTT. Translated: CASRYRTAEAFF.

The chain is built from TRBV5-1 and TRBJ2-7; 8 nucleotides line up with TRBD2. Per the germline V gene, CDR1 is SGHRS and CDR2 is YFSETQ. After removal of 3 bases from V and 1 base from J, the junction contained 9 bases not matched to a gene. This CDR3 spans 16 amino acids. This CDR3 is CASSSTGGAGSYEQYF. The CDR3 DNA is TGCGCCAGCAGCTCTACCGGGGGGGCCGGGTCCTACGAGCAGTACTTC.

The CDR3 reads CASSLESGGDPYEQYF. For the CDR3, the DNA is TGCGCCAGCAGCTTGGAGTCAGGGGGCGATCCCTACGAGCAGTACTTC. The genes are TRBV5-1 and TRBJ2-7; 8 nucleotides match TRBD1. The CDR3 is 16 residues long. CDR1 and CDR2 from the germline V gene are SGHRS and YFSETQ. The J segment lost 2 bases and the V segment lost 0 bases, leaving 7 bases of the junction unmatched.

The CDR3, as DNA: TGTGCCAGCAGCTTAGTAGGGACTAGCGGGTCCATATATTTT. It encodes CASSLVGTSGSIYF. The chain joins TRBV7-9 to TRBJ1-3; D is perhaps TRBD1 (5 bases). CDR1 and CDR2 (germline): SEHNR, FQNEAQ (reference sequence). This CDR3 is 14 amino acids long. Trimming took off 1 base at V and 11 bases at J, with 15 bases between the two ends.

V gene TRBV4-1 combines with J gene TRBJ2-3; unclear D gene. The CDR3 is 15 residues long. V was clipped by 1 base and J by 4 bases, with 12 bases between them. Germline V gives CDR1 MGHRA, CDR2 YSYEKL. DNA of the CDR3: TGCGCCAGCAGCCAAGTCGGTCGGGTAGCAGATACGCAGTATTTT. Amino acid sequence: CASSQVGRVADTQYF.

CDR3 bases: TGCGCCAGCAGCTTTCAGGGGGATGAGCAGTTCTTC. It encodes CASSFQGDEQFF. The chain employs TRBV5-1 and TRBJ2-1, with 7 bases that match TRBD1. Looked up from germline, CDR1 is SGHRS and CDR2 is YFSETQ. J was trimmed by 8 bases and V by 2 bases; bases with no gene match: 1. This CDR3 region has 12 residues.

The rearrangement joins TRBV2 to TRBJ2-7, with 7 positions matching TRBD1. J gave up 1 base and V 6 bases, and 6 bases lay outside the gene matches. Germline loops: CDR1 SNHLY, CDR2 FYNNEI. The CDR3 contains 14 residues. The CDR3 bases are TGTGCCAGCAGCCGGGACAGCCATTCCTACGAGCAGTACTTC. It yields the protein CASSRDSHSYEQYF.

The chain uses TRBV27 and TRBJ2-3; 8 bases match TRBD1. The CDR3 extends over 18 amino acids. Germline V CDR1 and CDR2: MNHEY, SMNVEV (reference sequence). V trimming: 5 bases; J trimming: 7 bases; junction bases outside the gene matches: 20. The CDR3 loop is CASSPPRTGTITSNTQYF. The CDR3 coding sequence is TGTGCCAGCAGTCCCCCCCGGACAGGGACAATTACGAGTAATACGCAGTATTTT.

V usage is TRBV13 and J usage is TRBJ1-1; D is undetermined. The germline V gene encodes CDR1 PRHDT and CDR2 FYEKMQ (reference sequence). V lost 0 bases and J lost 3, with 11 bases in between. There are 15 residues in the CDR3. The CDR3 nucleotides read TGTGCCAGCAGCTTAGGCGAGTGGGGAGACACTGAAGCTTTCTTT. This gives the protein CASSLGEWGDTEAFF.

The V and J genes are TRBV11-2 and TRBJ2-1; TRBD1 aligns across 9 bases. V lost 5 bases, J lost 6 bases, and 8 bases stayed unmatched. This CDR3 comprises 15 residues. Germline lookup yields CDR1 SGHAT and CDR2 FQNNGV. CDR3 in DNA: TGTGCCAGCAGCGACAGGGGGACTATCATCAATGAGCAGTTCTTC. Protein: CASSDRGTIINEQFF.

This sequence joins TRBV9 and TRBJ2-3; D is ambiguous. The ends were cut back, 3 bases at V and 11 bases at J, with 16 bases in the middle. This CDR3 spans 13 amino acids. CDR1 is SGDLS, CDR2 YYNGEE, per germline. The CDR3 DNA follows: TGTGCCAGCAGCGGAGAAGCAGTCGACAAGCAGTATTTT. Translation gives CASSGEAVDKQYF.

The rearrangement links TRBV7-9 to TRBJ2-4; D is undetermined. Per the germline V gene, CDR1 is SEHNR and CDR2 is FQNEAQ (reference sequence). The CDR3 is 13 amino acids. V was pared by 5 bases and J by 8 bases, with 13 bases between. CDR3 coding DNA: TGTGCCAGCAGCCCCGGCAGGCTGGACATTCAGTACTTC. Its translation: CASSPGRLDIQYF.

The rearrangement uses TRBV18 and TRBJ2-7, with 13 bases aligning to TRBD2. The ends lost 3 bases at V and 8 bases at J; junction bases unmatched: 7. Germline V gives CDR1 KGHSH, CDR2 LQKENI. The CDR3 is made up of 15 amino acids. The CDR3 DNA is TGTGCCAGCTCACCCGGGACTAGCGGGGCAAACAAGCAGTACTTC. Translation gives CASSPGTSGANKQYF.

This sequence joins TRBV28 and TRBJ2-1, with 7 positions matching TRBD2. V was clipped by 2 bases and J by 1 base; unmatched bases: 5. The CDR3 extends over 16 amino acids. Germline CDR1 reads MDHEN; CDR2 reads SYDVKM. CDR3 sequence reads: CASSLGLAVSYNEQFF. In DNA, the CDR3 is TGTGCCAGCAGTTTAGGGCTAGCGGTGTCCTACAATGAGCAGTTCTTC. The whole variable domain, filled in from reference TRBV28 and TRBJ2-1, reads DVKVTQSSRYLVKRTGEKVFLECVQDMDHENMFWYRQDPGLGLRLIYFSYDVKMKEKGDIPEGYSVSREKKERFSLILESASTNQTSMYLCASSLGLAVSYNEQFFGPGTRLTVL.

The chain employs TRBV18 and TRBJ1-6; possibly TRBD1 for D (6 bases). V gave up 0 bases and J gave up 5 bases, with 14 bases separating them. Germline-derived CDR1 and CDR2 are KGHSH and LQKENI. The CDR3 totals 17 residues. In DNA form, the CDR3 reads TGTGCCAGCTCACCACCGGTCCTGGGACATAATAATTCACCCCTCCACTTT. Protein: CASSPPVLGHNNSPLHF.

The J gene is TRBJ2-5, the V gene TRBV9, with TRBD1 as a possible D gene (8 bases). The CDR3 is made up of 16 amino acids. CDR1 is SGDLS, CDR2 YYNGEE, per germline. V lost 4 bases and J lost 2, with 18 bases in between. CDR3 residues: CASSPRGGTGQETQYF. CDR3 bases: TGTGCCAGCAGCCCCCGGGGAGGGACAGGTCAAGAGACCCAGTACTTC.